This T cell receptor beta chain was sequenced in a study of blood T cell repertoires in COVID-19. Across the whole study: The origin of the acute and convalescent COVID-19 samples was the United States, Italy and Spain.

Germline V CDR1 and CDR2: SNHLY, FYNNEI. The germline V and J ends were trimmed by 6 bases and 2 bases, with 4 bases remaining between them. CDR3 size: 11 residues. Per the study methods: Estimates of nucleated cell counts were drawn from the amplification of reference gene primers. Data came from immunoSEQ multiplex PCR; TCRdb stores just in-frame clones and leaves some out. V and J calls and clone size are copied from that table; D and trimming were computed from the DNA. The profile shows under 300,000 clones, about 89% of them singletons. The sequence derives from a man in his forties or fifties with acute or convalescent COVID-19. Sequences were obtained from peripheral blood. This chain links TRBV2 with TRBJ2-5, with D unresolved. The CDR3 region has the DNA TGTGCCAGCAGACTTCAAGAGACCCAGTACTTC. Its protein product is CASRLQETQYF. The variable domain in full, completed from reference TRBV2 and TRBJ2-5, reads EPEVTQTPSHQVTQMGQEVILRCVPISNHLYFYWYRQILGQKVEFLVSFYNNEISEKSEIFDDQFSVERPDGSNFTLKIRSTKLEDSAMYFCASRLQETQYFGPGTRLLVL.